Sequencing of this T cell receptor (beta chain) was carried out in a study of blood T cell repertoires in COVID-19 (dated by TCRdb to the early 2020s). Looking at the study overall: Samples from collaborators originated in the United States, Italy and Spain and spanned both the acute and convalescent phases of COVID-19. The material from the prospective study consisted of cDNA or gDNA derived from T cells, B-cell-depleted T cells, or PBMCs. Subjects who had been exposed to COVID-19, were actively infected with it, or had recovered from it provided the deeply sampled blood TCRbeta repertoires that made up the dataset. A freely available public database, intended as a resource for researchers studying the immune response to SARS-CoV-2, is where the repertoires were released. Samples came from the ongoing ImmuneRACE study (first 160 participants) plus 1,254 subjects from 6 global collaborators. A de-identified subject ID, COVID-19 status, age in years and sex were almost always included in the sample metadata. Where available, HLA class I and class II types were taken from metadata supplied by the sample provider and were not determined by assay-based typing.

TCRbeta CDR3 regions were amplified from genomic DNA by means of the immunoSEQ Assay, a bias-controlled multiplex PCR. In the original analysis: The number of nucleated cells in each sample was estimated by amplification of reference gene primers within the assay. To quantify the absolute abundance of each unique TCRbeta CDR3 rearrangement, sequence reads were collapsed and filtered. For each sample, productive Simpson clonality was calculated by taking the square root of Simpson's diversity index across productive rearrangements. TCRdb obtained this table from immuneACCESS and retained in-frame rearrangements with V and J assigned. These tables miss some clones; where compared with another copy, unresolved V genes account for less than half of the shortfall, and the remainder is unexplained. V and J calls and clone size are as listed in that table; D and trimming were resolved from the DNA. A total of some 300,000 clones appear in this sample, around 90% of them only once. About 2.3% of the sample belongs to the ten largest clones.

Beyond this particular receptor, the publication reports: The amount of clinical and demographic metadata varied by source and participant and was provided uncurated.

Collaborating institutions collected whole blood in K2EDTA tubes following their own protocols. For TCRbeta analysis, collaborators shipped samples as frozen whole blood, isolated PBMCs, or DNA extracted from either of those sample types. V loses 5 bases at its end and J loses 1 base; junction bases beyond the gene matches: 7. The CDR3 measures 18 amino acids from cysteine to phenylalanine. The sequence is cut down to CDR3 DNA, 54 bases in frame from base 1. In the germline V gene (reference sequence), CDR1 corresponds to LNHNV and CDR2 to YYDKDF. As concerns this clone: The target of this receptor is not known. One base away there is no much larger clone; base qualities are not given.

The chain is encoded by TRBV15 joined to TRBJ2-6; 11 nucleotides in the junction match TRBD1. Material: peripheral blood. This receptor was taken from a man younger than 35 with active or convalescent COVID-19. CDR3 sequence: CATSGQGAPGSGANVLTF. The nucleotides are TGTGCCACCAGCGGACAGGGGGCGCCGGGGTCTGGGGCCAACGTCCTGACTTTC.